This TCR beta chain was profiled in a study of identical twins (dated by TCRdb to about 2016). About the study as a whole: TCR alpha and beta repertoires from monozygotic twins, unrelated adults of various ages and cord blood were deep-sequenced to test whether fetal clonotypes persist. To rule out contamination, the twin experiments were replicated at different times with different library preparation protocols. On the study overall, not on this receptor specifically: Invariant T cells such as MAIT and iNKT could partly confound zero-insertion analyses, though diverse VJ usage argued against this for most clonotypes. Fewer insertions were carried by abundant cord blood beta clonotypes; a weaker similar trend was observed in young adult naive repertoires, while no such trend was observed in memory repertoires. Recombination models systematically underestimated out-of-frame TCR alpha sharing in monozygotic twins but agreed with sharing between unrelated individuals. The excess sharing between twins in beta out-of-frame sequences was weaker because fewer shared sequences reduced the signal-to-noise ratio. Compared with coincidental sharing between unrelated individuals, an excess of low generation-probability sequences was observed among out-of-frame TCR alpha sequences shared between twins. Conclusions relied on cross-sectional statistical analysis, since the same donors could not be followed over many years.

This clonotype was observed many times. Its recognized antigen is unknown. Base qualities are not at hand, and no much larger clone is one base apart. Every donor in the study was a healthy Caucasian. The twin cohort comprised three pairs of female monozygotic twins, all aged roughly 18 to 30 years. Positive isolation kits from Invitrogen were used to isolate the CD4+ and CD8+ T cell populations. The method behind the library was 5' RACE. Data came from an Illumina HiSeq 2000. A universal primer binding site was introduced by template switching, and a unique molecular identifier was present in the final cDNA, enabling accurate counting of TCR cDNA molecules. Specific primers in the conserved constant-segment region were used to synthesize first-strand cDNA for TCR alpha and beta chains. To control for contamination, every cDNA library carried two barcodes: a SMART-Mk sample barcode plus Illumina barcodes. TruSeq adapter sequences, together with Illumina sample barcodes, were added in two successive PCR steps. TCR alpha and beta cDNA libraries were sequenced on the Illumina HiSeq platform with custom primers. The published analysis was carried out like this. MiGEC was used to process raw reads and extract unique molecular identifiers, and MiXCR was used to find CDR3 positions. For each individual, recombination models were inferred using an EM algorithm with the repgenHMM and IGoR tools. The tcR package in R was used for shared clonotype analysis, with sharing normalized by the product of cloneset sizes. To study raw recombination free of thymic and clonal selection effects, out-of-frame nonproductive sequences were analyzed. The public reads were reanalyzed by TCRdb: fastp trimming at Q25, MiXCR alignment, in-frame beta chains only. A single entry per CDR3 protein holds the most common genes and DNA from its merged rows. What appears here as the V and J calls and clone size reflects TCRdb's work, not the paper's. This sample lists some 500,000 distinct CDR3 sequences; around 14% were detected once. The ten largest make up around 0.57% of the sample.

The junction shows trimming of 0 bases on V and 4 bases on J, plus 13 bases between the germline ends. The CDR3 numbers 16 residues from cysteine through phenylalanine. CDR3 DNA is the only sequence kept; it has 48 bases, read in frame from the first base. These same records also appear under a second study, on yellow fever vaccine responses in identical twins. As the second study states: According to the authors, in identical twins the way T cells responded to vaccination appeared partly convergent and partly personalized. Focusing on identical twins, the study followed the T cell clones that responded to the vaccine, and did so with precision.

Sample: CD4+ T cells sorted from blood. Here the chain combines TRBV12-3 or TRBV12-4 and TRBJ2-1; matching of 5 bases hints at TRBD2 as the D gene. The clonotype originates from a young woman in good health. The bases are TGTGCCAGCAGTTTAGCGGACGGGATCCTATACAATGAGCAGTTCTTC. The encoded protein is CASSLADGILYNEQFF.